This is a list of T cell receptor beta chains from one sample in a study of T cells in tuberculosis. Sequencing was performed with immunoSEQ multiplex PCR; in TCRdb, only in-frame clones are kept and a portion is missing. This sample has about 49,000 clones, with about 95% found just once. Sequenced here: PBMCs, sampled at tuberculosis diagnosis. The receptors shown here come from an adult with tuberculosis. Both conserved end residues are part of each CDR3. A D gene is named only where the DNA matches it firmly. Size values are once, few and many counts, or a class for expanded clones, and some rows have none.

clone size: .
V gene: TRBV28
D gene: TRBD1
J gene: TRBJ1-2
CDR3 DNA: TGTGCCAGCAGTCCCGGGACAGGGGATATTCTCAACTATGGCTACACCTTC
CDR3 protein: CASSPGTGDILNYGYTF

clone size: .
V gene: TRBV27
D gene: .
J gene: TRBJ1-5
CDR3 DNA: TGTGCCAGCAGTTTAAGGGGAGGGGGGAATCAGCCCCAGCATTTT
CDR3 protein: CASSLRGGGNQPQHF

clone size: .
V gene: TRBV29-1
D gene: TRBD1
J gene: TRBJ1-6
CDR3 DNA: TGCAGCGTTCAAGAGGGGGCGAATTCACCCCTCCACTTT
CDR3 protein: CSVQEGANSPLHF

clone size: once
V gene: TRBV4-1
D gene: .
J gene: TRBJ2-6
CDR3 DNA: TGCGCCAGCAGCCAATTGGCGGGGTCTGGGGCCAACGTCCTGACTTTC
CDR3 protein: CASSQLAGSGANVLTF

clone size: .
V gene: TRBV7-9
D gene: TRBD1
J gene: TRBJ2-1
CDR3 DNA: TGTGCCAGCAGCCTTGACAGGGGGCGAATTAATGAGCAGTTCTTC
CDR3 protein: CASSLDRGRINEQFF

clone size: .
V gene: TRBV5-4
D gene: .
J gene: TRBJ2-7
CDR3 DNA: TGTGCCAGCAGCTTGGAAGCTAGCTCAGTGCAGTACTTC
CDR3 protein: CASSLEASSVQYF

clone size: once
V gene: TRBV14
D gene: TRBD2
J gene: TRBJ2-7
CDR3 DNA: TGTGCCAGCAGCCGTTATAGCGGGAGGGCCGACGAGCAGTACTTC
CDR3 protein: CASSRYSGRADEQYF

clone size: .
V gene: TRBV28
D gene: TRBD1
J gene: TRBJ1-2
CDR3 DNA: TGTGCCAGCAGCCGGGCCCCCACAGGGGCGGGTGGCTACACCTTC
CDR3 protein: CASSRAPTGAGGYTF

clone size: .
V gene: TRBV30
D gene: .
J gene: TRBJ1-1
CDR3 DNA: TGTGCCTGGTCCCCCAGGACTGAAGCTTTCTTT
CDR3 protein: CAWSPRTEAFF

clone size: .
V gene: TRBV7-2
D gene: TRBD1
J gene: TRBJ1-5
CDR3 DNA: TGTGCCAGCAGCCGCACCCGGACAGGGGCGAGTCAGCCCCAGCATTTT
CDR3 protein: CASSRTRTGASQPQHF

clone size: .
V gene: TRBV20-1
D gene: .
J gene: TRBJ1-1
CDR3 DNA: TGCAGTGCTAGCCAGGGCACTGAAGCTTTCTTT
CDR3 protein: CSASQGTEAFF

clone size: .
V gene: TRBV30
D gene: .
J gene: TRBJ2-2
CDR3 DNA: TGTGCCTGGAGTGTACTATTAGGGAGGACCGGGGAGCTGTTTTTT
CDR3 protein: CAWSVLLGRTGELFF

clone size: .
V gene: TRBV19
D gene: .
J gene: TRBJ1-5
CDR3 DNA: TGTGCCAGTAGTACCAGGGGAGGGAGCAATCAGCCCCAGCATTTT
CDR3 protein: CASSTRGGSNQPQHF

clone size: .
V gene: TRBV7-2
D gene: TRBD1
J gene: TRBJ1-2
CDR3 DNA: TGTGCCAGCAGCCGACAGGGAAACTATGGCTACACCTTC
CDR3 protein: CASSRQGNYGYTF

clone size: once
V gene: TRBV4-2
D gene: .
J gene: TRBJ1-1
CDR3 DNA: TGTGCCAGCAGCCAAGCAGGACTTTCAAACACTGAAGCTTTCTTT
CDR3 protein: CASSQAGLSNTEAFF

clone size: .
V gene: TRBV10-3
D gene: .
J gene: TRBJ2-7
CDR3 DNA: TGTGCCATCAGGGGGGACACATACGAGCAGTACTTC
CDR3 protein: CAIRGDTYEQYF

clone size: .
V gene: TRBV18
D gene: .
J gene: TRBJ1-2
CDR3 DNA: TGTGCCAGCTCACCCTCGGGAGGGGTGCTTTATGGCTACACCTTC
CDR3 protein: CASSPSGGVLYGYTF

clone size: .
V gene: TRBV7-2
D gene: .
J gene: TRBJ2-7
CDR3 DNA: TGTGCCAGCAGCTTAACAGGCAGCTTCTACGAGCAGTACTTC
CDR3 protein: CASSLTGSFYEQYF

clone size: .
V gene: TRBV1
D gene: .
J gene: TRBJ2-1
CDR3 DNA: TGCACCAGCAGCCCTCACCGGGACAGGGGGCACAATGAGCAGTTCTTC
CDR3 protein: CTSSPHRDRGHNEQFF

clone size: .
V gene: TRBV6-5
D gene: TRBD1
J gene: TRBJ1-5
CDR3 DNA: TGTGCCAGCAGCCCGAACAGGGGCCCCCAGCATTTT
CDR3 protein: CASSPNRGPQHF

clone size: .
V gene: TRBV18
D gene: .
J gene: TRBJ1-1
CDR3 DNA: TGTGCCAGCTCACCACAACAGGGCACTGAAGCTTTCTTT
CDR3 protein: CASSPQQGTEAFF

clone size: once
V gene: TRBV2
D gene: TRBD2
J gene: TRBJ2-5
CDR3 DNA: TGTGCCAGCAGCGCCCTGGGACTAGCGGCCGGGGCCCAGTACTTC
CDR3 protein: CASSALGLAAGAQYF

clone size: .
V gene: TRBV27
D gene: .
J gene: TRBJ1-1
CDR3 DNA: TGTGCCAGCAGTTTATTCATCTCCAGGAACACTGAAGCTTTCTTT
CDR3 protein: CASSLFISRNTEAFF

clone size: .
V gene: TRBV30
D gene: .
J gene: TRBJ1-2
CDR3 DNA: TGTGCCTGGTCCCGACGGGGGTTGAGCTACACCTTC
CDR3 protein: CAWSRRGLSYTF

clone size: .
V gene: TRBV11-3
D gene: .
J gene: TRBJ1-2
CDR3 DNA: TGTGCCAGCAGCAAAGGGGGGGTTGCCTTC
CDR3 protein: CASSKGGVAF

clone size: .
V gene: TRBV19
D gene: TRBD1
J gene: TRBJ2-1
CDR3 DNA: TGTGCCAGTAGTATGGGGGGACAGGTCCGATTTTTTTCCTACAATGAGCAGTTCTTC
CDR3 protein: CASSMGGQVRFFSYNEQFF

clone size: .
V gene: TRBV6-1
D gene: .
J gene: TRBJ1-1
CDR3 DNA: TGTGCCAGCAGTCGACCGGGTAACACTGAAGCTTTCTTT
CDR3 protein: CASSRPGNTEAFF

clone size: .
V gene: TRBV25-1
D gene: .
J gene: TRBJ2-1
CDR3 DNA: TGTGCCAGCAGTCCTAGGCGGGGTGAGGTCTACAATGAGCAGTTCTTC
CDR3 protein: CASSPRRGEVYNEQFF

clone size: .
V gene: TRBV30
D gene: .
J gene: TRBJ2-7
CDR3 DNA: TGTGCCTGGAGTAGGGACACAGCCTACGAGCAGTACTTC
CDR3 protein: CAWSRDTAYEQYF

clone size: .
V gene: TRBV4-1
D gene: .
J gene: TRBJ2-7
CDR3 DNA: TGCGCCAGCAGCCCAAGGGGGAGGGAGTTTTACGAGCAGTACTTC
CDR3 protein: CASSPRGREFYEQYF

clone size: .
V gene: TRBV2
D gene: .
J gene: TRBJ1-2
CDR3 DNA: TGTGCCAGCAGTGACGCCAACGGCTATGGCTACACCTTC
CDR3 protein: CASSDANGYGYTF

clone size: .
V gene: TRBV11-2
D gene: .
J gene: TRBJ1-6
CDR3 DNA: TGTGCCAGCAGCCGCGTCGGCTCCTATAATTCACCCCTCCACTTT
CDR3 protein: CASSRVGSYNSPLHF

clone size: .
V gene: TRBV10-1
D gene: TRBD2
J gene: TRBJ2-5
CDR3 DNA: TGCGCCAGCGGACTAGCGGAGAAAAACGTCCAAGAGACCCAGTACTTC
CDR3 protein: CASGLAEKNVQETQYF

clone size: few
V gene: TRBV6-5
D gene: .
J gene: TRBJ1-1
CDR3 DNA: TGTGCCAGCAGACGACAGGTTGCGGACACTGAAGCTTTCTTT
CDR3 protein: CASRRQVADTEAFF

clone size: .
V gene: TRBV6-5
D gene: TRBD1
J gene: TRBJ2-7
CDR3 DNA: TGTGCCAGCAGCCGAACCGGACAGGGGGGGAGCGAGCAGTACTTC
CDR3 protein: CASSRTGQGGSEQYF

clone size: .
V gene: TRBV25-1
D gene: .
J gene: TRBJ2-7
CDR3 DNA: TGTGCCAGCAGTGTTGGCCTCTACGAGCAGTACTTC
CDR3 protein: CASSVGLYEQYF

clone size: .
V gene: TRBV4-1
D gene: .
J gene: TRBJ1-5
CDR3 DNA: TGCGCCAGCAGCCAAGGGAACAGGGTCAATCAGCCCCAGCATTTT
CDR3 protein: CASSQGNRVNQPQHF

clone size: .
V gene: TRBV6-5
D gene: .
J gene: TRBJ2-1
CDR3 DNA: TGTGCCAGCAGTTCATTGGGCACTAGTGATGAGCAGTTCTTC
CDR3 protein: CASSSLGTSDEQFF

clone size: .
V gene: TRBV4-3
D gene: TRBD1
J gene: TRBJ1-5
CDR3 DNA: TGCGCCAGCAGCCAAGCCAGTCGGGACAGGGCCAATCAGCCCCAGCATTTT
CDR3 protein: CASSQASRDRANQPQHF

clone size: .
V gene: TRBV4-3
D gene: TRBD1
J gene: TRBJ2-4
CDR3 DNA: TGCGCCAGCAGCCTCTCTCGGTTTGGACAGGAAACGAGAGCCAAAAACATTCAGTACTTC
CDR3 protein: CASSLSRFGQETRAKNIQYF

clone size: .
V gene: TRBV29-1
D gene: TRBD1
J gene: TRBJ1-2
CDR3 DNA: TGCAGCGTAAACAACAGGGGGCTTAACTATGGCTACACCTTC
CDR3 protein: CSVNNRGLNYGYTF

clone size: .
V gene: TRBV28
D gene: TRBD1
J gene: TRBJ2-1
CDR3 DNA: TGTGCCAGCAGTTTAAGGCGGACAGGTAAAACTGAGCAGTTCTTC
CDR3 protein: CASSLRRTGKTEQFF

clone size: once
V gene: TRBV6-1
D gene: .
J gene: TRBJ1-2
CDR3 DNA: TGTGCCAGCAGTGTCAGAACAGGGTCTCATGGCTACACCTTC
CDR3 protein: CASSVRTGSHGYTF

clone size: .
V gene: TRBV30
D gene: .
J gene: TRBJ1-1
CDR3 DNA: TGTGCCTTCAGGGACACTGAAGCTTTCTTT
CDR3 protein: CAFRDTEAFF

clone size: .
V gene: TRBV4-3
D gene: .
J gene: TRBJ2-1
CDR3 DNA: TGCGCCAGCAGCCAAGATCCCGCCGGGACTCATACCTACAATGAGCAGTTCTTC
CDR3 protein: CASSQDPAGTHTYNEQFF

clone size: .
V gene: TRBV6-5
D gene: TRBD2
J gene: TRBJ2-4
CDR3 DNA: TGTGCCAGCAGACCTCTAGCGGGAAAAAACATTCAGTACTTC
CDR3 protein: CASRPLAGKNIQYF

clone size: .
V gene: TRBV9
D gene: .
J gene: TRBJ1-2
CDR3 DNA: TGTGCCAGCAGCCCTCGAGGCAGGGAGGGTAACTATGGCTACACCTTC
CDR3 protein: CASSPRGREGNYGYTF

clone size: .
V gene: TRBV2
D gene: .
J gene: TRBJ1-1
CDR3 DNA: TGTGCCAGCAGTCTCCGCAGGGGAGGGACTGAAGCTTTCTTT
CDR3 protein: CASSLRRGGTEAFF

clone size: .
V gene: TRBV7-2
D gene: TRBD2
J gene: TRBJ2-5
CDR3 DNA: TGTGCCACCCGGCGGGGGGAGCGATGGGGAGAGACCCAGTACTTC
CDR3 protein: CATRRGERWGETQYF

clone size: .
V gene: TRBV4-3
D gene: .
J gene: TRBJ1-4
CDR3 DNA: TGCGCCAGCAGCCAAGATCCCACAACTAATGAAAAACTGTTTTTT
CDR3 protein: CASSQDPTTNEKLFF

clone size: .
V gene: TRBV27
D gene: .
J gene: TRBJ2-1
CDR3 DNA: TGTGCCAGCAGTCCTCGTGATGGAGCCTTCCTCAATGAGCAGTTCTTC
CDR3 protein: CASSPRDGAFLNEQFF

clone size: .
V gene: TRBV27
D gene: TRBD2
J gene: TRBJ2-2
CDR3 DNA: TGTGCCAGCAGTTGGTCGGGAGGTGGCACCGGGGAGCTGTTTTTT
CDR3 protein: CASSWSGGGTGELFF

clone size: .
V gene: TRBV4-1
D gene: .
J gene: TRBJ1-5
CDR3 DNA: TGCGCCAGCAGCCAAGTGACGGGAAATCAGCCCCAGCATTTT
CDR3 protein: CASSQVTGNQPQHF

clone size: few
V gene: TRBV27
D gene: .
J gene: TRBJ1-3
CDR3 DNA: TGTGCCAGCAGTTTATCGCTTTCTACTGGAAACACCATATATTTT
CDR3 protein: CASSLSLSTGNTIYF

clone size: .
V gene: TRBV18
D gene: .
J gene: TRBJ1-2
CDR3 DNA: TGTGCCAGCTCACCAGACAGGCCGTGGGGTGGCTACACCTTC
CDR3 protein: CASSPDRPWGGYTF